This passage covers 5 T cell receptor beta chains from one sample sequenced in a study of blood T cell repertoires in COVID-19 (dated by TCRdb to about 2020). The library relied on the immunoSEQ multiplex PCR assay. Here the immuneACCESS table is served through TCRdb, limited to in-frame sequences with V and J called. Missing clones are a known gap in these copies; in checked studies unresolved V genes cover under half, and the rest lacks a known reason. This sample has 120,000 or so clones in its table, and roughly 84% of those were observed once. The biggest ten clones account for over 3% of the sample. Sequenced: PBMCs or T cells enriched from blood (not recorded which). Receptor source: a woman in her 30s who had recovered from COVID-19.

The chain has TRBV5-5 and TRBJ2-5; 9 bases are shared with TRBD1. With 4 bases clipped from V and 4 bases from J, the junction kept 8 bases outside the gene matches. The CDR3 has 15 amino acids. Looked up from germline, CDR1 is SGHKS and CDR2 is YYEKEE (reference sequence). The CDR3 spells CASSHEGQGRETQYF. Written as DNA, the CDR3 is TGTGCCAGCAGCCACGAGGGACAGGGAAGAGAGACCCAGTACTTC.

This clone was recorded once. The V gene is TRBV5-1, the J gene TRBJ1-1; D uncertain. Germline V gene data show CDR1 as SGHRS and CDR2 as YFSETQ. With 0 bases removed from V and 1 base from J, the gap between germline ends came to 25 bases. The length of the CDR3 is 20 residues. CDR3 nucleotides: TGCGCCAGCAGCTTGGCCGATAGGAGGCCAGCCGGTTGGAAGAACACTGAAGCTTTCTTT. This codes for CASSLADRRPAGWKNTEAFF.

The chain employs TRBV25-1 and TRBJ2-7; a weak D match, TRBD1 (6 bases). In germline, CDR1 is MGHDK, CDR2 SYGVNS. This CDR3 has 16 amino acids. Trimming shortened V by 3 bases and J by 3 bases, and 18 bases separated the two germline ends. The CDR3 is CASSEAQGQSGYEQYF. DNA of the CDR3: TGTGCCAGCAGTGAGGCCCAGGGACAATCCGGCTACGAGCAGTACTTC.

This chain joins TRBV11-2 and TRBJ2-7, with 13 bases lining up with TRBD2. Germline V gene sequence: CDR1 SGHAT, CDR2 FQNNGV. The CDR3 is made up of 14 amino acids. After removal of 4 bases from V and 7 bases from J, the junction contained 4 bases not matched to a gene. The CDR3 nucleotides are TGTGCCAGCAGCTCCTCGGGACTAGCGGGAGAGCAGTACTTC. As protein: CASSSSGLAGEQYF. Full variable domain (outside the CDR3, taken from reference TRBV11-2 and TRBJ2-7): EAGVAQSPRYKIIEKRQSVAFWCNPISGHATLYWYQQILGQGPKLLIQFQNNGVVDDSQLPKDRFSAERLKGVDSTLKIQPAKLEDSAVYLCASSSSGLAGEQYFGPGTRLTVT.

This clone was seen more than once but under ten times. The chain joins TRBV5-4 to TRBJ2-1; possibly TRBD2 for D (5 bases). With 4 bases removed from V and 7 bases from J, the gap between germline ends came to 15 bases. The CDR3 totals 14 residues. Per the germline V gene, CDR1 is SGHNT and CDR2 is YYREEE (reference sequence). DNA for the CDR3: TGTGCCAGCAGCCCGGGTGGGAGCGGAAATGAGCAGTTCTTC. Protein sequence: CASSPGGSGNEQFF.